This T cell receptor (beta chain) is drawn from a study of blood T cell repertoires in COVID-19. The wider study: The samples span acute and convalescent COVID-19 from the United States, Italy and Spain. Sample material is recorded as cDNA or gDNA derived from T cells, B-cell-depleted T cells, or PBMCs.

How the authors handled the data: Amplifying reference gene primers gave estimates of nucleated cell counts. Produced via immunoSEQ multiplex PCR; TCRdb's table is partial and in-frame only. D and trimming come from the DNA, and the V and J calls and clone size come from that table. Altogether roughly 190,000 clones are present, roughly nine tenths being singletons, with the ten largest covering roughly 3.3%. V was trimmed by 2 bases and J by 0 bases, leaving 10 bases between them. The CDR3 has 15 amino acids. Germline V gives CDR1 MNHEY, CDR2 SMNVEV (reference sequence). The sequencing sample was made of peripheral blood. The origin of this receptor is a man in his 70s with acute or convalescent COVID-19. This sequence joins TRBV27 and TRBJ1-1; a weak D match, TRBD1 (5 bases). In DNA form, the CDR3 reads TGTGCCAGCAGTTTACAGGGTCGGGTGAACACTGAAGCTTTCTTT. Its protein is CASSLQGRVNTEAFF.